The 19 T cell receptor beta chains given below trace back to one sample, sequenced in a study of post-analysis software for immune sequencing data (dated by TCRdb to between 2014 and 2017). Findings and caveats that apply to the study as a whole: Significantly higher frequencies in patients than in controls were found for a handful of TRBV segments, including TRBV5-6, TRBV5-1 and TRBV20-1.

The antigens these receptors bind are not known. The library was obtained by PCR. TCRdb names Illumina HiSeq 2500 as the instrument used. To reduce PCR and sequencing biases, unique molecular identifiers were incorporated into the TCR beta cDNA libraries. The public reads were reanalyzed by TCRdb: fastp trimming at Q25, MiXCR alignment, in-frame beta chains only. Rows with one shared CDR3 protein collapse into an entry with the most common genes and DNA. The sample has 650,000 to 850,000 distinct CDR3 sequences on record, roughly half of them singletons. Approximately 4.3% of the sample rests with the top ten. Sequencing was carried out using blood. Receptor source: a girl under 18 with multiple sclerosis.

J is TRBJ2-4 and V is TRBV29-1; TRBD2 matches 10 bases. The CDR3 runs 14 residues. Germline V gene lookup returns CDR1 SQVTM and CDR2 ANQGSEA. J was trimmed by 0 bases and V by 7 bases; bases with no gene match: 3. The CDR3 DNA sequence: TGCAGCGCTCTAGCGGGAGTAGCCAAAAACATTCAGTACTTC. Translated: CSALAGVAKNIQYF.

This clonotype was found a few times. The V gene is TRBV12-3 or TRBV12-4, the J gene TRBJ1-1; D unclear. V was clipped by 10 bases and J by 0 bases, with 9 bases between them. The CDR3 length is 12 residues. CDR3 bases: TGTGCCACCAAACCGATGAACACTGAAGCTTTCTTT. As protein: CATKPMNTEAFF.

The J gene is TRBJ2-7, the V gene TRBV5-1; 8 positions agree with TRBD1. With V trimmed by 0 bases and J by 6 bases, 8 bases remained unmatched. This CDR3 spans 15 amino acids. Germline values: CDR1 SGHRS, CDR2 YFSETQ. For the CDR3, the DNA is TGCGCCAGCAGCTTGGCCGGGACAGGCCGCGCCGAGCAGTACTTC. Protein: CASSLAGTGRAEQYF.

The chain uses TRBV12-3 or TRBV12-4 and TRBJ1-1, with D perhaps matching TRBD1 (5 bases). The CDR3 totals 14 residues. Trimming took 2 bases from V and 5 from J, leaving 12 bases between them. The CDR3 region is CASSLTPDRTEAFF. As DNA, the CDR3 is TGTGCCAGCAGTTTAACCCCAGACAGAACTGAAGCTTTCTTT.

The chain recombines TRBV5-1 with TRBJ1-1; possibly TRBD1 for D (5 bases). The CDR3 length is 16 residues. V was shortened by 0 bases and J by 0 bases, with 12 bases between the two germline ends. Germline CDR1 is SGHRS and CDR2 is YFSETQ. The CDR3 DNA reads TGCGCCAGCAGCTTGGCCTCGGCAGGGATGAACACTGAAGCTTTCTTT. Amino acid sequence: CASSLASAGMNTEAFF. Variable domain in full (rest from reference TRBV5-1 and TRBJ1-1): KAGVTQTPRYLIKTRGQQVTLSCSPISGHRSVSWYQQTPGQGLQFLFEYFSETQRNKGNFPGRFSGRQFSNSRSEMNVSTLELGDSALYLCASSLASAGMNTEAFFGQGTRLTVV.

This clonotype has more than one count but fewer than ten. The V call is TRBV5-6, the J call TRBJ2-1; 9 bases fit TRBD1. With 3 bases clipped from V and 6 bases from J, the junction kept 4 bases outside the gene matches. Germline CDR1 reads SGHDT; CDR2 reads YYEEEE. The CDR3 loop spans 14 amino acids. The CDR3 DNA reads TGTGCCAGCAGCTGGACAGGGGCACTCAATGAGCAGTTCTTC. This encodes CASSWTGALNEQFF.

V usage is TRBV20-1 and J usage is TRBJ2-7; D is unresolved. The CDR3 length is 14 residues. V was trimmed by 2 bases and J by 2 bases, leaving 13 bases between them. Per the germline V gene, CDR1 is DFQATT and CDR2 is SNEGSKA (reference sequence). CDR3 sequence reads: CSARRRKTAYEQYF. DNA of the CDR3: TGCAGTGCTAGAAGGCGGAAGACCGCCTACGAGCAGTACTTC.

Worth noting for this clonotype: Relative to the germline gene, one junction end is altered; a read error may explain this. V is TRBV15 and J is TRBJ1-2; D is ambiguous. From germline, CDR1 is LNHNV and CDR2 YYDKDF (reference sequence). The CDR3 consists of 16 residues. This CDR3 is CAASREGSLEYYGYTF. Written as DNA, the CDR3 is TGTGCCGCCAGCAGAGAGGGCAGTTTGGAATACTATGGCTACACCTTC. Supplemented by reference TRBV15 and TRBJ1-2, the full variable domain reads DAMVIQNPRYQVTQFGKPVTLSCSQTLNHNVMYWYQQKSSQAPKLLFHYYDKDFNNEADTPDNFQSRRPNTSFCFLDIRSPGLGDTAMYLCAASREGSLEYYGYTFGSGTRLTVV.

This clonotype was counted between two and nine times. The CDR3 spells CASSPGIGTDTQYF. The CDR3 DNA reads TGTGCCAGCTCTCCGGGCATCGGCACAGATACGCAGTATTTT. The chain combines TRBV6-4 with TRBJ2-3; D gene ambiguous. This CDR3 region has 14 residues. The V gene's germline CDR1 is MRHNA and CDR2 SNTAGT. The ends were cut back, 8 bases at V and 1 base at J, with 13 bases in the middle.

This sequence joins TRBV12-3 or TRBV12-4 and TRBJ2-7; tentatively, D is TRBD2 (6 bases). The CDR3 loop spans 14 amino acids. V lost 9 bases and J 4 bases, leaving 19 bases between the germline ends. Here the CDR3 DNA reads TGTGCCAGTACTAAGGGACTCCCACAGTACGAGCAGTACTTC. It codes for CASTKGLPQYEQYF.

The genes are TRBV20-1 and TRBJ1-1; D perhaps matches TRBD1 (5 bases). The CDR3 covers 13 residues. The ends were cut back, 3 bases at V and 6 bases at J, with 14 bases in the middle. The V gene's germline CDR1 is DFQATT and CDR2 SNEGSKA (reference sequence). CDR3 in DNA: TGCAGTGCTAGTCGGGGGGGGACTCCTGAAGCTTTCTTT. Translated: CSASRGGTPEAFF.

This chain uses TRBV4-2 with TRBJ2-5, with a weak D call TRBD1 (5 bases). Matching the DNA end better, TRBJ2-7 makes the J call doubtful. Germline CDR1 LGHNA, CDR2 YNFKEQ. CDR3 size: 16 residues. The CDR3 nucleotides are TGTGCCAGCAGCCAAGGGTCCCCCGACAGATCCTACGAGCAGTACTTC. It is translated as CASSQGSPDRSYEQYF.

This clonotype came up a few times. The rearrangement uses TRBV25-1 and TRBJ1-2; perhaps TRBD1 as D (6 bases). The CDR3 has 14 amino acids. CDR1 is MGHDK, CDR2 SYGVNS, per germline. Trimming shortened V by 6 bases and J by 2 bases, and 13 bases separated the two germline ends. CDR3 nucleotides: TGTGCCAGCAGCCTCCCGACAGGCAACTATGGCTACACCTTC. Translating it yields CASSLPTGNYGYTF.

The rearrangement links TRBV18 to TRBJ1-2; tentative D call: TRBD1 (5 bases). V dropped 3 bases and J dropped 3 bases, with 14 bases sitting between them. This CDR3 spans 15 amino acids. Germline V gene lookup returns CDR1 KGHSH and CDR2 LQKENI. The CDR3 nucleotides read TGTGCCAGCTCACCTCAGGGCAGCCACTACTATGGCTACACCTTC. Amino acid sequence: CASSPQGSHYYGYTF. Complete variable domain (other parts from reference TRBV18 and TRBJ1-2): NAGVMQNPRHLVRRRGQEARLRCSPMKGHSHVYWYRQLPEEGLKFMVYLQKENIIDESGMPKERFSAEFPKEGPSILRIQQVVRGDSAAYFCASSPQGSHYYGYTFGSGTRLTVV.

This clonotype has only a few counts. The chain joins TRBV2 to TRBJ2-5, with 9 nucleotides matching TRBD1. The end of the DNA aligns better with TRBJ2-7, so the J call may be wrong. Germline V CDR1 and CDR2: SNHLY, FYNNEI. This CDR3 region has 14 residues. CDR3 in DNA: TGTGCCACCTATTTCCGGGACAGGGCCCACGAGCAGTACTTC. It is translated as CATYFRDRAHEQYF.

The V and J genes are TRBV5-1 and TRBJ1-1, with TRBD1 matching 9 bases. The CDR3 sequence is 15 residues long. J lost 3 bases, V lost 8 bases, and 11 bases had no gene match. The germline V gene has CDR1 SGHRS and CDR2 YFSETQ. CDR3 in amino acids: CASYKTGQGDTEAFF. The CDR3 coding sequence is TGCGCCAGTTATAAGACGGGACAGGGTGACACTGAAGCTTTCTTT.

This clonotype was picked up a small number of times. The chain carries TRBV5-1 and TRBJ2-7; 8 bases are a match to TRBD2. Germline V gene sequence: CDR1 SGHRS, CDR2 YFSETQ. The V segment lost 1 base and the J segment 5 bases; nucleotides outside the gene matches: 5. The CDR3 runs 14 residues. CDR3 sequence: CASSLPREVNEQYF. The CDR3 DNA follows: TGCGCCAGCAGCTTGCCGCGGGAGGTTAACGAGCAGTACTTC.

CDR3 sequence reads: CASSYISGGPLTSTDTQYF. The CDR3 nucleotides read TGTGCCAGCAGTTACATCAGCGGGGGACCACTAACTAGCACAGATACGCAGTATTTT. The rearrangement uses TRBV6-5 and TRBJ2-3; the match to TRBD2 covers 8 bases. This CDR3 has 19 residues. The germline V gene has CDR1 MNHEY and CDR2 SVGAGI. The ends lost 2 bases at V and 0 bases at J; junction bases unmatched: 13.

V and J are TRBV5-6 and TRBJ1-4; D remains ambiguous. Germline CDR1 is SGHDT and CDR2 is YYEEEE. V dropped 4 bases and J dropped 8 bases, with 15 bases sitting between them. CDR3 size: 14 residues. Here the CDR3 DNA reads TGTGCCAGCAGCCGATGGGAAAGGATGGAAAAACTGTTTTTT. Translation gives CASSRWERMEKLFF.